This entry lists 30 T cell receptor beta chains sequenced from one sample in a study of shared clonotypes between healthy human individuals. The protocol was immunoSEQ multiplex PCR, while the TCRdb copy is restricted to in-frame clones and leaves out a portion. This sample has around 550,000 clones, with 90% to 97% found just once. Sequenced: naive CD4+ T cells sorted from blood. Subset given: CD45RA+ positively selected. All receptors come from a woman aged 30 to 39 in good health.

The rearrangement uses TRBV11-2 and TRBJ2-1, with TRBD1 as a possible D gene (7 bases). The V and J ends lost 8 bases and 13 bases respectively, with 15 bases between them. CDR3 length equals 11 residues. Germline V gives CDR1 SGHAT, CDR2 FQNNGV. This chain's CDR3 is CASAGQFLQFF. CDR3 nucleotides: TGTGCCAGCGCGGGACAGTTCCTACAGTTCTTC.

CDR3 DNA sequence: TGTGCCAGCAGCCATGGGACAGCCGATTCCTATGGCTACACCTTC. This codes for CASSHGTADSYGYTF. The V gene is TRBV7-6, the J gene TRBJ1-2; 7 nucleotides align to TRBD1. J was trimmed by 4 bases and V by 5 bases; bases with no gene match: 10. The CDR3 contains 15 residues. Germline-derived CDR1 and CDR2 are SGHVS and FNYEAQ.

This sequence joins TRBV19 and TRBJ1-6, with 7 bases that match TRBD1. The CDR3 covers 17 residues. Germline values: CDR1 LNHDA, CDR2 SQIVND (reference sequence). J was trimmed by 8 bases and V by 4 bases; bases with no gene match: 14. Here the CDR3 reads CASSTYRWDSDDSPLHF. In DNA, the CDR3 is TGTGCCAGTAGTACCTATCGGTGGGACAGCGATGATTCACCCCTCCACTTT.

V and J are TRBV5-1 and TRBJ2-2; D is unresolved. This CDR3 contains 11 residues. CDR1 and CDR2 from the germline V gene are SGHRS and YFSETQ. Deletions cut 4 bases from V and 4 bases from J, with 2 bases between. CDR3 sequence (DNA): TGCGCCAGCAGCCGCACCGGGGAGCTGTTTTTT. Translation gives CASSRTGELFF.

The J gene is TRBJ1-6, the V gene TRBV9; perhaps TRBD1 as D (6 bases). Germline CDR1 is SGDLS and CDR2 is YYNGEE. V was clipped by 3 bases and J by 7 bases, with 11 bases between them. The CDR3 contains 14 residues. CDR3 DNA: TGTGCCAGCAGCGGTTACAGGGACAATTCACCCCTCCACTTT. The encoded protein is CASSGYRDNSPLHF.

This chain connects TRBV29-1 to TRBJ2-7; D unresolved. Trimming shortened V by 6 bases and J by 9 bases, and 12 bases separated the two germline ends. The CDR3 totals 10 residues. The V gene's germline CDR1 is SQVTM and CDR2 ANQGSEA. The CDR3 DNA is TGCAGCGTCGTTGATCTCCGGCAGTACTTC. Its protein is CSVVDLRQYF.

This rearrangement joins TRBV19 to TRBJ2-1; D uncertain. The CDR3 is 14 residues long. Trimming left V 1 base short and J 3 bases short, with 7 bases between. CDR1 is LNHDA, CDR2 SQIVND, per germline (reference sequence). The CDR3 loop reads CASSIGPGYNEQFF. The CDR3 nucleotides are TGTGCCAGTAGTATAGGGCCAGGCTACAATGAGCAGTTCTTC.

The chain has TRBV14 and TRBJ2-1; 8 nucleotides match TRBD2. Germline V gene lookup returns CDR1 SGHDN and CDR2 FVKESK. The CDR3 runs 15 residues. V lost 4 bases and J lost 7; bases outside the gene matches: 9. The CDR3 DNA reads TGTGCCAGCAGCCTCGGGAGGGCCAGTTGGAATGAGCAGTTCTTC. Encoded protein: CASSLGRASWNEQFF.

V usage is TRBV14 and J usage is TRBJ2-3, with TRBD2 as a possible D gene (7 bases). The CDR3 totals 17 residues. Trimming cost V 5 bases and J 5 bases, with 23 bases left between them. Germline V gives CDR1 SGHDN, CDR2 FVKESK. The CDR3 bases are TGTGCCAGCAGCAGTTTTAAGAGGGGGGGCGTTGGAGATACGCAGTATTTT. It is translated as CASSSFKRGGVGDTQYF.

V gene TRBV28 combines with J gene TRBJ2-3; D gene ambiguous. The CDR3 runs to 11 residues. Trimming left V 10 bases short and J 1 base short, with 6 bases between. CDR1 and CDR2 from the germline V gene are MDHEN and SYDVKM. The CDR3 DNA reads as TGTGCCACAGGCCGCACAGATACGCAGTATTTT. Translated: CATGRTDTQYF.

This chain joins TRBV6-4 and TRBJ1-2; tentative D call: TRBD1 (6 bases). CDR1 and CDR2 (germline): MRHNA, SNTAGT. The CDR3 has 13 amino acids. V dropped 8 bases and J dropped 8 bases, with 18 bases sitting between them. The CDR3 DNA is TGTGCCAGCTCCTCGACAGGCTTGGGGGGCTACACCTTC. This sequence encodes CASSSTGLGGYTF.

This chain joins TRBV30 and TRBJ2-5; 10 bases align to TRBD2. The closer fit of TRBJ2-7 to the DNA end suggests the J call may be wrong. The CDR3 consists of 14 residues. Per the germline V gene, CDR1 is GTSNPN and CDR2 is SVGIG (reference sequence). The CDR3 nucleotides read TGTGCCTGGAGTCGACTAGCGGGCTCCTACGAGCAGTACTTC. Residues: CAWSRLAGSYEQYF.

For the CDR3, the DNA is TGTGCCAGCTCACCCCACGACATAGCGGGAGGCTCGAACACCGGGGAGCTGTTTTTT. Translated, it gives CASSPHDIAGGSNTGELFF. J is TRBJ2-2 and V is TRBV18; 10 nucleotides align to TRBD2. This CDR3 contains 19 residues. Germline CDR1 is KGHSH and CDR2 is LQKENI. Germline trimming cut 3 bases from V and 0 bases from J; bases unmatched to any gene: 10. The whole variable domain, filled in from reference TRBV18 and TRBJ2-2, reads NAGVMQNPRHLVRRRGQEARLRCSPMKGHSHVYWYRQLPEEGLKFMVYLQKENIIDESGMPKERFSAEFPKEGPSILRIQQVVRGDSAAYFCASSPHDIAGGSNTGELFFGEGSRLTVL.

V usage is TRBV7-9 and J usage is TRBJ2-4; perhaps D is TRBD1 or TRBD2 (5 bases each). V was pared by 5 bases and J by 0 bases, with 11 bases between. The V gene's germline CDR1 is SEHNR and CDR2 FQNEAQ (reference sequence). The CDR3 runs to 15 residues. CDR3 DNA: TGTGCCAGCAGCGCTGGGGGTGTAGCCAAAAACATTCAGTACTTC. Its translation is CASSAGGVAKNIQYF.

The V call is TRBV27, the J call TRBJ2-7, with no clear D. CDR1 is MNHEY, CDR2 SMNVEV, per germline (reference sequence). The CDR3 covers 12 residues. Trimming took off 6 bases at V and 0 bases at J, with 6 bases between the two ends. The CDR3 is CASRRASYEQYF. The CDR3 region has the DNA TGTGCCAGCAGGCGTGCCTCCTACGAGCAGTACTTC.

The chain is built from TRBV10-3 and TRBJ1-2, with D tentatively TRBD1 (5 bases). The V and J ends lost 6 bases and 0 bases respectively, with 14 bases between them. The CDR3 runs 15 residues. CDR1 and CDR2 from the germline V gene are ENHRY and SYGVKD. CDR3 bases: TGTGCCATCAGAGAGACAGACGCTCCTAACTATGGCTACACCTTC. It translates to CAIRETDAPNYGYTF.

Concerning this clone itself: This same CDR3 is encoded by further DNA sequences in the sample. V and J are TRBV10-3 and TRBJ2-7; no definite D call. V lost 3 bases and J 1 base, leaving 7 bases between the germline ends. The CDR3 spans 13 residues. Germline values: CDR1 ENHRY, CDR2 SYGVKD. The CDR3, as DNA: TGTGCCATCAGTGACGGGCTATCCTACGAGCAGTACTTC. Translating gives CAISDGLSYEQYF.

The rearrangement joins TRBV4-1 to TRBJ2-7; D is possibly TRBD2 (5 bases). Trimming removed 1 base at V and 3 bases at J, with 16 bases between. The CDR3 totals 16 residues. Germline V gene lookup returns CDR1 MGHRA and CDR2 YSYEKL. The chain's CDR3 is CASSQVYRRGNYEQYF. The CDR3, as DNA: TGCGCCAGCAGCCAAGTTTACCGTCGGGGAAACTACGAGCAGTACTTC.

The chain carries TRBV9 and TRBJ2-5, with 7 positions matching TRBD2. Germline values: CDR1 SGDLS, CDR2 YYNGEE. CDR3 length: 16 residues. After removal of 4 bases from V and 0 bases from J, the junction contained 9 bases not matched to a gene. The CDR3 region has the DNA TGTGCCAGCAGCAGATTTAGCGGGTCCTACCAAGAGACCCAGTACTTC. Its protein is CASSRFSGSYQETQYF.

This clone was observed a handful of times. The chain carries TRBV15 and TRBJ2-7, with a possible D match to TRBD1 (6 bases). This CDR3 contains 12 residues. V shed 5 bases and J shed 4 bases, with 9 bases lying between them. CDR1 is LNHNV and CDR2 is YYDKDF in the germline V gene (reference sequence). The CDR3 loop is CATSADSYEQYF. DNA for the CDR3: TGTGCCACCAGCGCGGACAGTTACGAGCAGTACTTC.

J is TRBJ2-7 and V is TRBV2; D may be TRBD1 (6 bases). Germline V lookup: CDR1 SNHLY, CDR2 FYNNEI. Deletions cut 7 bases from V and 0 bases from J, with 10 bases between. CDR3 length equals 13 residues. The CDR3 nucleotides are TGTGCCAGCATGAGGGGGAACTCCTACGAGCAGTACTTC. Translated, it gives CASMRGNSYEQYF.

The J gene is TRBJ2-1, the V gene TRBV5-1; D may be TRBD1 (5 bases). Trimming pared 4 bases from V and 10 bases from J, leaving 12 bases between. CDR3 length: 12 amino acids. In germline, CDR1 is SGHRS, CDR2 YFSETQ. CDR3 coding DNA: TGCGCCAGCAGCCCCAGGGTTGCGGAGCAGTTCTTC. Protein sequence: CASSPRVAEQFF.

V gene TRBV5-8 combines with J gene TRBJ2-7; D is ambiguous. Trimming pared 4 bases from V and 1 base from J, leaving 12 bases between. The CDR3 consists of 14 residues. Germline assignment: CDR1 SGHTS and CDR2 YDEGEE. The CDR3 coding sequence is TGTGCCAGCAGCCCCCACCCGCGTTCCTACGAGCAGTACTTC. Its protein is CASSPHPRSYEQYF.

The chain is built from TRBV6-5 and TRBJ1-1; 8 bases agree with TRBD1. This CDR3 comprises 14 residues. V trimming: 6 bases; J trimming: 1 base; junction bases outside the gene matches: 4. Germline V gene sequence: CDR1 MNHEY, CDR2 SVGAGI. CDR3 sequence (DNA): TGTGCCAGCAGATGGACAGGGCAGAACACTGAAGCTTTCTTT. Translated, it gives CASRWTGQNTEAFF.

V gene TRBV5-1 combines with J gene TRBJ1-4; weak D call: TRBD1 (6 bases). V dropped 4 bases and J dropped 8 bases, with 12 bases sitting between them. From germline, CDR1 is SGHRS and CDR2 YFSETQ. This CDR3 region has 13 residues. The CDR3 coding sequence is TGCGCCAGCAGCGGGGGGGCACCCGAAAAACTGTTTTTT. Its translation is CASSGGAPEKLFF.

The gene calls are TRBV27 and TRBJ2-2, with 15 bases that match TRBD2. The germline CDR1 and CDR2 sequences are MNHEY and SMNVEV (reference sequence). The CDR3 loop spans 17 amino acids. V gave up 6 bases and J gave up 5 bases; unmatched junction bases: 7. CDR3 DNA sequence: TGTGCCAGCAGCCGGACTAGCGGGAGGGCCGGGACCGGGGAGCTGTTTTTT. Translation gives CASSRTSGRAGTGELFF.

The chain employs TRBV5-1 and TRBJ1-2, with D possibly matching TRBD1 (6 bases). Per the germline V gene, CDR1 is SGHRS and CDR2 is YFSETQ. Between the trimmed V and J ends, which lost 5 bases and 2 bases, there was a span of 10 bases. CDR3 length: 13 residues. CDR3 bases: TGCGCCAGCAGGGCAGGGGAGAACTATGGCTACACCTTC. Residues: CASRAGENYGYTF.

The chain is built from TRBV15 and TRBJ2-5; 12 bases align to TRBD2. CDR3 length: 16 amino acids. The germline V gene encodes CDR1 LNHNV and CDR2 YYDKDF (reference sequence). With 8 bases clipped from V and 1 base from J, the junction kept 8 bases outside the gene matches. CDR3 coding DNA: TGTGCCACCTCTGGACTAGCGGGATTGACCCAAGAGACCCAGTACTTC. Protein: CATSGLAGLTQETQYF.

The chain uses TRBV2 and TRBJ2-2; 14 bases fit TRBD2. This CDR3 is built from 19 residues. V shed 5 bases, J shed 4 bases, and the junction held 12 bases outside the gene matches. The germline V gene has CDR1 SNHLY and CDR2 FYNNEI. CDR3 residues: CASSRSGLAGEVGTGELFF. In DNA, the CDR3 is TGTGCCAGCAGTCGCTCGGGACTAGCGGGAGAGGTCGGCACCGGGGAGCTGTTTTTT.

In DNA, the CDR3 is TGTGCCAGCAGTCCCGGACAGGGTTACTACGAGCAGTACTTC. This translates into CASSPGQGYYEQYF. This chain joins TRBV28 and TRBJ2-7; 8 nucleotides line up with TRBD1. This CDR3 region has 14 residues. The V and J ends lost 5 bases and 3 bases, in that order; junction bases with no gene match: 6. Germline-derived CDR1 and CDR2 are MDHEN and SYDVKM.